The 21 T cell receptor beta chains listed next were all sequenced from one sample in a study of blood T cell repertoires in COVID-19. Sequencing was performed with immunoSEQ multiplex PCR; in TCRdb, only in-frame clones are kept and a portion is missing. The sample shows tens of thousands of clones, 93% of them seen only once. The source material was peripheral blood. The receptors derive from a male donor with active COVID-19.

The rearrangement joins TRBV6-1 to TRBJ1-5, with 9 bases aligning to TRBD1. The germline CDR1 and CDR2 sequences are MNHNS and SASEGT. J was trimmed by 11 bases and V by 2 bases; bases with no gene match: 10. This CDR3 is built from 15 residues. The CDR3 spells CASSEPGTGFLSQHF. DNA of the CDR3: TGTGCCAGCAGTGAACCTGGGACAGGGTTTTTGTCCCAGCATTTT.

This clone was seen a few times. This chain's CDR3 is CASSLPTGYGYTF. DNA for the CDR3: TGTGCCAGCAGTCTCCCGACAGGGTATGGCTACACCTTC. The chain combines TRBV12-3 or TRBV12-4 with TRBJ1-2, with 7 nucleotides matching TRBD1. The V segment lost 5 bases and the J segment 5 bases; nucleotides outside the gene matches: 5. The CDR3 spans 13 residues.

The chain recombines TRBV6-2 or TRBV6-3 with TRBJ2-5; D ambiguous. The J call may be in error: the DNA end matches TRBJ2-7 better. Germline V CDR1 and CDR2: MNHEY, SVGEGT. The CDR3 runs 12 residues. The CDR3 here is CASSLSSVEQYF. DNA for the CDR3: TGTGCCAGCAGTTTATCATCTGTCGAGCAGTACTTC.

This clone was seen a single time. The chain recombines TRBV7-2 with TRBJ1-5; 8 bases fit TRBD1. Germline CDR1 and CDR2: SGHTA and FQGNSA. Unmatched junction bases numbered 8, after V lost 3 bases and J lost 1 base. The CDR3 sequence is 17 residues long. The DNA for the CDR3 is TGTGCCAGCAGCTTCGACAGGGGAATAGGGAGCAATCAGCCCCAGCATTTT. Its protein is CASSFDRGIGSNQPQHF.

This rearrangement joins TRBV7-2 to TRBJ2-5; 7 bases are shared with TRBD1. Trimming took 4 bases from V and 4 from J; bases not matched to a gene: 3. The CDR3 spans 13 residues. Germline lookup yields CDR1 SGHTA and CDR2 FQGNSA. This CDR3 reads CASSWTGGETQYF. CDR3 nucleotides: TGTGCCAGCAGCTGGACAGGAGGAGAGACCCAGTACTTC.

This CDR3 is CASSKSTGSYYEQYF. CDR3 nucleotides: TGTGCCAGCAGCAAAAGTACCGGGAGTTACTACGAGCAGTACTTC. The chain employs TRBV7-8 and TRBJ2-7, with TRBD2 as a possible D gene (6 bases). Trimming pared 5 bases from V and 3 bases from J, leaving 17 bases between. CDR1 is SGHVS, CDR2 FQNEAQ, per germline. This CDR3 is built from 15 residues.

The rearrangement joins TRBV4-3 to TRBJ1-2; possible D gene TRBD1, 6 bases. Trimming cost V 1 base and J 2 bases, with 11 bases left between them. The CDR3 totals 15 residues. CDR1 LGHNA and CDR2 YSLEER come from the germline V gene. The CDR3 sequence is CASSQVAGANYGYTF. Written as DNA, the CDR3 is TGCGCCAGCAGCCAAGTAGCAGGGGCCAACTATGGCTACACCTTC.

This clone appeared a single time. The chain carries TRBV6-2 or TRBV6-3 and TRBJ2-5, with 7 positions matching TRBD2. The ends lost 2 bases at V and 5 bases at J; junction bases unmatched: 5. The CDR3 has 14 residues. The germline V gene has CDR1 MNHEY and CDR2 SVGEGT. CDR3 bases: TGTGCCAGCAGTTACGGCGGGGGTAGGGAGACCCAGTACTTC. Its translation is CASSYGGGRETQYF.

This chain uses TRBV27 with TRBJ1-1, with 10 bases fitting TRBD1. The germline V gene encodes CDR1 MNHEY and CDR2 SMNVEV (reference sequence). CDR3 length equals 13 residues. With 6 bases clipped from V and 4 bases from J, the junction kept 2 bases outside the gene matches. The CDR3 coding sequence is TGTGCCAGCAGGCGGACAGGGGGCACTGAAGCTTTCTTT. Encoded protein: CASRRTGGTEAFF.

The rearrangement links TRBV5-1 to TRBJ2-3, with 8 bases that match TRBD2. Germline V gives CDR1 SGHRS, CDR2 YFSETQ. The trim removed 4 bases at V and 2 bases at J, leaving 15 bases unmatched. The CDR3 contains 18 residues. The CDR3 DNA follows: TGCGCCAGCAGCCCAGGCGGGTTGGCGGGGGGTTACACAGATACGCAGTATTTT. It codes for CASSPGGLAGGYTDTQYF.

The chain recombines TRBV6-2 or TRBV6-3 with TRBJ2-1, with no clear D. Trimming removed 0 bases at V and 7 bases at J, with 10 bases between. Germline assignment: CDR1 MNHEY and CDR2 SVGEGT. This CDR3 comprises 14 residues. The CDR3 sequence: CASSYSGRSNEQFF. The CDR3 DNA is TGTGCCAGCAGTTACTCGGGCAGGTCTAATGAGCAGTTCTTC.

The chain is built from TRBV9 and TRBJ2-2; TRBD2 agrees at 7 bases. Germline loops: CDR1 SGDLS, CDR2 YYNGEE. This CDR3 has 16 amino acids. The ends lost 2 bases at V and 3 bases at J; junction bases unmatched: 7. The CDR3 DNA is TGTGCCAGCAGCGTGTCCGGGGGGTCGGACACCGGGGAGCTGTTTTTT. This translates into CASSVSGGSDTGELFF. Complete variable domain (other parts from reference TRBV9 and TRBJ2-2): DSGVTQTPKHLITATGQRVTLRCSPRSGDLSVYWYQQSLDQGLQFLIQYYNGEERAKGNILERFSAQQFPDLHSELNLSSLELGDSALYFCASSVSGGSDTGELFFGEGSRLTVL.

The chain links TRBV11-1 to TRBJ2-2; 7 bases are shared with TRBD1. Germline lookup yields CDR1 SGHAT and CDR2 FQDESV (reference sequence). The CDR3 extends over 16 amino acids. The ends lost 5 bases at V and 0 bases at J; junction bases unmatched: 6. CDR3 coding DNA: TGTGCCAGCAGCCCTCGACAGGGAACGAACACCGGGGAGCTGTTTTTT. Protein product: CASSPRQGTNTGELFF.

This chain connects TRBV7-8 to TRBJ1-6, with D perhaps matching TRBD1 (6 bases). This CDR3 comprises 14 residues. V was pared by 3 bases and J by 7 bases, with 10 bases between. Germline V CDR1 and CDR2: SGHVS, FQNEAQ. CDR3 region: CASSFTRGNSPLHF. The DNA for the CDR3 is TGTGCCAGCAGCTTTACAAGGGGGAATTCACCCCTCCACTTT.

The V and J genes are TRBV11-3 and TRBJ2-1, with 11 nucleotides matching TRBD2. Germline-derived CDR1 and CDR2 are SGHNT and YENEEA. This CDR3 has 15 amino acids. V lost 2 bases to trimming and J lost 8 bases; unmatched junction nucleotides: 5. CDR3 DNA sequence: TGTGCCAGCAGCTTAATACTAGCGGGGGATCATGAGCAGTTCTTC. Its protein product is CASSLILAGDHEQFF.

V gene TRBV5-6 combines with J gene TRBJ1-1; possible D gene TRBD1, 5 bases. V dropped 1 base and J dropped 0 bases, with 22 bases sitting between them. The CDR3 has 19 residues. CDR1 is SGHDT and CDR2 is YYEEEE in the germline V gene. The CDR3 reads CASSLFGDEYWGVNTEAFF. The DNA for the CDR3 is TGTGCCAGCAGCTTGTTTGGGGATGAATACTGGGGGGTGAACACTGAAGCTTTCTTT.

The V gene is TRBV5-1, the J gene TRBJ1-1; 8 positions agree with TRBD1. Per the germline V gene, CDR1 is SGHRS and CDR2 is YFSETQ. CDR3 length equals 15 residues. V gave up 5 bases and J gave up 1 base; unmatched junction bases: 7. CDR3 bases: TGCGCCAGCAGGTCCCAGACAGGGGCGAACACTGAAGCTTTCTTT. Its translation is CASRSQTGANTEAFF.

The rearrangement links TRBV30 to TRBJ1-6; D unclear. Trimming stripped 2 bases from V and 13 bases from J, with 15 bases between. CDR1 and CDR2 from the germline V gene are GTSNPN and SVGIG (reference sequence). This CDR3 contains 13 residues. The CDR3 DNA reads TGTGCCTGGAGTCGGGAGGTTTCGACGCCCCTCCACTTT. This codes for CAWSREVSTPLHF.

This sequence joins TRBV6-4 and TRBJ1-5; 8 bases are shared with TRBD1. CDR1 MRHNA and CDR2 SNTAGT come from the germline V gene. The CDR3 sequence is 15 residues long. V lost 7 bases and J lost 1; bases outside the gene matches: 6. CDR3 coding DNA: TGTGCCAGCACCCCCCGGGACAGGAGCAATCAGCCCCAGCATTTT. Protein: CASTPRDRSNQPQHF.

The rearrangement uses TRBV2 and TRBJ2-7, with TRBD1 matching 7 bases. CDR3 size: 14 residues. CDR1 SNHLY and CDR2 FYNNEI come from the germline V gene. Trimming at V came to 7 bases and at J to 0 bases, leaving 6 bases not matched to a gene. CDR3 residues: CASNRQGLSYEQYF. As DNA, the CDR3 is TGTGCCAGCAACAGACAGGGTCTCTCCTACGAGCAGTACTTC.

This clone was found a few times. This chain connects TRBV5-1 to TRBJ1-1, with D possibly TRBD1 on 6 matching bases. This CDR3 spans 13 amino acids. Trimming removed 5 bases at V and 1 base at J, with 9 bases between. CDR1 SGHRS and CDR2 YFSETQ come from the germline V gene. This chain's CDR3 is CASSQDRNTEAFF. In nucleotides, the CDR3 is TGCGCCAGCAGTCAGGACAGGAACACTGAAGCTTTCTTT.